This T cell receptor (beta chain) appears in the sequencing data of a study of cytomegalovirus exposure and HLA in healthy donors. Primers: 60 Vbeta forward and 13 Jbeta reverse. Here immunoSEQ multiplex PCR was the method, and the copy in TCRdb shows in-frame clones only, minus some. The data hold about 140,000 clones, with about 86% observed a single time. This CDR3 spans 16 amino acids. Germline CDR1 is MGHRA and CDR2 is YSYEKL. With 7 bases removed from V and 7 bases from J, the gap between germline ends came to 22 bases. The TCR sequence derives from a man aged 35-49 years in good health and CMV-seropositive. Material: PBMCs. The rearrangement joins TRBV4-1 to TRBJ1-4, with a possible D match to TRBD1 (5 bases). DNA for the CDR3: TGCGCCAGCAAATCGGGGGAATTGGAGGATTTTGAAAAACTGTTTTTT. Translation: CASKSGELEDFEKLFF.